The table lists the clone carrying this TCR beta chain with a count of one. Time point denoted: pretreatment peripheral blood. Patients had locally advanced or metastatic urothelial carcinoma. This sample is drawn from a study of PD-L1 blockade in urothelial cancer. Background on the study: Blood analyses occurred 3 weeks (second dose) and 6 weeks post treatment start. Reported median T cell count for blood samples was over 110,000.

The germline V gene encodes CDR1 ENHRY and CDR2 SYGVKD. V shed 3 bases and J 8 bases; nucleotides not matched to a gene: 9. This CDR3 contains 16 residues. Every PCR got spiked synthetic TCR analog templates. Profiling relied on immunoSEQ multiplex PCR, and the TCRdb table lists in-frame clones only, not all of them. Counted here are about 39,000 clones, roughly nine tenths occurring once; the ten biggest clones make up roughly 10%. The TCR comes from a woman in her fifties or sixties with urothelial cancer. Sequencing was performed on PBMCs, taken around atezolizumab (anti-PD-L1) treatment. The rearrangement uses TRBV10-3 and TRBJ2-2; TRBD2 agrees at 10 bases. The CDR3: CAISEKAGGPAGELFF. The CDR3 bases are TGTGCCATCAGTGAAAAAGCGGGAGGGCCGGCGGGGGAGCTGTTTTTT.